Described below is a single T cell receptor (beta chain) sequence and its context. Its cognate antigen is unknown. The data were obtained in a study of cytomegalovirus exposure and HLA in healthy donors. Study-level points and caveats: Differences between HLA loci emerged in a later analysis of TCR association rates, with DRB1 most and HLA-C fewest. It was reported that the classifier diagnosed cytomegalovirus status with high specificity and sensitivity in both the original and validation cohorts. Cytomegalovirus association was assigned to more than 150 TCR beta chains.

The CDR3 is made up of 15 amino acids. The V gene end was trimmed by 4 bases and the J gene end by 1 base; junction bases not matched to a gene: 8. CDR1 and CDR2 from the germline V gene are SQVTM and ANQGSEA. The PCR made use of 60 Vbeta and 13 Jbeta primers. Using immunoSEQ multiplex PCR, the repertoire was profiled, and TCRdb retains in-frame clones only, with some absent. The data contain more than 95,000 clones, around 72% of them singletons. The sample consisted of PBMCs. This receptor was taken from a man in his thirties or forties in good health and CMV-seronegative. The gene calls are TRBV29-1 and TRBJ2-5; 8 nucleotides align to TRBD2. This CDR3 is CSVGGTSGSQETQYF. CDR3 coding DNA: TGCAGCGTTGGAGGAACTAGCGGTAGCCAAGAGACCCAGTACTTC.